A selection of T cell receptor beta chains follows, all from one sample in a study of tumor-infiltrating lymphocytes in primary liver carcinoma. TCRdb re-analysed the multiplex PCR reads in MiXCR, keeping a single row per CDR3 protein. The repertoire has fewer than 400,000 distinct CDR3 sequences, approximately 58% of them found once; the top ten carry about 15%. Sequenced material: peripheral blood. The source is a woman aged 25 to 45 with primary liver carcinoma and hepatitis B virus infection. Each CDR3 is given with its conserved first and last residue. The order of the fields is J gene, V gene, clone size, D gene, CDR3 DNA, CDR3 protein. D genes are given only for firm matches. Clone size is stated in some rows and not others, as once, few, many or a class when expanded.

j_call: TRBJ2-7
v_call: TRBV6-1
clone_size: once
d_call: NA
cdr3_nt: TGTGCCAGCAGCGAAGATATCTGCGGGATATACGAGCAGTACTTC
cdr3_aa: CASSEDICGIYEQYF

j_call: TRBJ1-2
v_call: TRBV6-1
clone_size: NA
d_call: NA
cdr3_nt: TGTGCCAGCAGTGAAGTAGGGGAGACCTATGGCTACACCTTC
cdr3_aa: CASSEVGETYGYTF

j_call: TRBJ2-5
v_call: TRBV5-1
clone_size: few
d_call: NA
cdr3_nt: TGCGCCAGCAGTGGAGGGGGAGTGGGGCAAGAGACCCAGTACTTC
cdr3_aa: CASSGGGVGQETQYF

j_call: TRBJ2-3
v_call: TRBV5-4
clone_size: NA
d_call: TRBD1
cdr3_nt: TGTGCCAGCAGCTTGGGCAACAGGGGGCGAGCAGATACGCAGTATTTT
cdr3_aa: CASSLGNRGRADTQYF

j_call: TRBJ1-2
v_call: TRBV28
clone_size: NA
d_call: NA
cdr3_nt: TGTGCCAGCAGCCGTGGAGAGGGAAGGGGCTACACCTTC
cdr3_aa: CASSRGEGRGYTF

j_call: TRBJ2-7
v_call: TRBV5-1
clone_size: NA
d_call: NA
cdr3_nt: TGTGCCAGCAGCTTAGGGGTCCTCTCCTACGAGCAGTACTTC
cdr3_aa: CASSLGVLSYEQYF

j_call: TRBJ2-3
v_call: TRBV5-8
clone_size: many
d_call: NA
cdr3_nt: TGTGCCAGCGCCAGTGGCGGACCAGCAGATACGCAGTATTTT
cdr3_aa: CASASGGPADTQYF

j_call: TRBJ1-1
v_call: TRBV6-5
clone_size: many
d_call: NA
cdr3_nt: TGTGCCAGCAGTTACCTATCCGGCCCTGAAGCTTTCTTT
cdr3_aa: CASSYLSGPEAFF

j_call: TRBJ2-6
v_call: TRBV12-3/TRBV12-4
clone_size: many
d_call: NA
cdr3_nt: TGTGCCAGCAGTTTGTACAGGGCTGGGGCCAACGTCCTGACTTTC
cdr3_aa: CASSLYRAGANVLTF

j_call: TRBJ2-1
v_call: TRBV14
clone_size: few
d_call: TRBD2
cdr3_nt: TGTGCCAGCAGCCCGGGACTAGCGGTAACCAATGAGCAGTTCTTC
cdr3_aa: CASSPGLAVTNEQFF

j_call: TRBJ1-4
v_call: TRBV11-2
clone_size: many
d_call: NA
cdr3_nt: TGTGCCAGCAGCTTAGTCGTAGGTGAAAAACTGTTTTTT
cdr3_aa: CASSLVVGEKLFF

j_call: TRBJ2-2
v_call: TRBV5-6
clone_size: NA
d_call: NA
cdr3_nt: TGTACCAGCAGCTTCTTTCGGGCGGTCGGCACCGGGGAGCTGTTTTTT
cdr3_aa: CTSSFFRAVGTGELFF

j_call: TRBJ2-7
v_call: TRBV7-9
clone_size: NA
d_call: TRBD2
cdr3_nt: TGTGCCAGCAGCTTAGAGGTGAGGGGAGGGGACGAGCAGTACTTC
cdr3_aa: CASSLEVRGGDEQYF

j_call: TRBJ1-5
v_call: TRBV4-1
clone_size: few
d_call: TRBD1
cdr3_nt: TGCGCCAGCAGTGTCGGACAGGGGAGCTTTTATAGCAATCAGCCCCAGCATTTT
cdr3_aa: CASSVGQGSFYSNQPQHF

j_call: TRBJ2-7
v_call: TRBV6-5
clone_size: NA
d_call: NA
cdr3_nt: TGTGTCAGCAGTTACGCCACCCTACGCGAGCAGTACTTC
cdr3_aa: CVSSYATLREQYF

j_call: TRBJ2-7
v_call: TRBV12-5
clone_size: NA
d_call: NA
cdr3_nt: TGTGCTAGTGGTTTGGCACTTAATAGCGGACTCTCCTACGAGCAGTACTTC
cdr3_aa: CASGLALNSGLSYEQYF

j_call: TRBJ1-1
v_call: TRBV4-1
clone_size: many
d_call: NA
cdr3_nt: TGCGCCAGCAGCCTGCCCTATATTAGACAGCCGAACACTGAAGCTTTCTTT
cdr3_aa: CASSLPYIRQPNTEAFF

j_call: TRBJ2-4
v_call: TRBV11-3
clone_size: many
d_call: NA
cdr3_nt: TGTGCCAGCAGCCCCGGTTTCCCAGCCAAAAACATTCAGTACTTC
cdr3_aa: CASSPGFPAKNIQYF

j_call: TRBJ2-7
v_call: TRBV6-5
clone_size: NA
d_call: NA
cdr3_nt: TGTGCCAGCAGTAAGAGGACAGCCTACGAGCAGTACTTC
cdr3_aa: CASSKRTAYEQYF

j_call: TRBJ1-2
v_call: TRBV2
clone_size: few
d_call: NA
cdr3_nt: TGTGCCAGCAGTGACCACAGGGTACAAGAGGGCTACACCTTC
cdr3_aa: CASSDHRVQEGYTF

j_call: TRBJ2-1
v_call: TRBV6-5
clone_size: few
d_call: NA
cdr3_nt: TGTGCCAGCAGTTACTCGAGCGCTCCGATCGGCCACAATGAGCAGTTCTTC
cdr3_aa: CASSYSSAPIGHNEQFF

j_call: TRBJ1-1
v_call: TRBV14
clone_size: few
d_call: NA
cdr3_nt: TGTGCCAGCAGCCAAGATCGCGGGGTTGAAGCTTTCTTT
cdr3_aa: CASSQDRGVEAFF

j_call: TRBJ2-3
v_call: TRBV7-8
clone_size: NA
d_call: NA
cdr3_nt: TGTGCCAGCAGCTTAGACAAGCTGAGATTCGGTGGTGGATCCACAGATACGCAGTATTTT
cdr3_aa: CASSLDKLRFGGGSTDTQYF

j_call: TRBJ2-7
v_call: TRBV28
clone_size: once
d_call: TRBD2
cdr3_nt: TGTGCCAGCACCGGGACTAACGAATACGAGCAGTACTTC
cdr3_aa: CASTGTNEYEQYF

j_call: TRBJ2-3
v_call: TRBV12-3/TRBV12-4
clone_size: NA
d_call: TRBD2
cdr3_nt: TGTGCCAGCAGTGGGACTAGCGGGTTCCCAGATACGCAGTATTTT
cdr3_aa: CASSGTSGFPDTQYF

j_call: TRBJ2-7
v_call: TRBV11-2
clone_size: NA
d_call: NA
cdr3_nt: TGTGCCAGCAGCTTAGAACAGATGGAGGGTCCCAGGTCGTACTTC
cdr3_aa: CASSLEQMEGPRSYF

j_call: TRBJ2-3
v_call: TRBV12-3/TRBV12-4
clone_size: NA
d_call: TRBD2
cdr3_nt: TGTGCCAGCAGTTTAAGCTCAGCGGGAACAGATACGCAGTATTTT
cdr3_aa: CASSLSSAGTDTQYF

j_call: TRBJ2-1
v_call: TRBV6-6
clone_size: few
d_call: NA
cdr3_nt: TGTGCCAGCAGCCTCGGGGGAAAAAGGGACAATGAGCAGTTCTTC
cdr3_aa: CASSLGGKRDNEQFF

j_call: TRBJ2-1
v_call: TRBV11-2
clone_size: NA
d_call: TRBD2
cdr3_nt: TGTGCCAGTAGCCTCCCAGCGGGAAAGGGTGAGCAGTTCTTC
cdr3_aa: CASSLPAGKGEQFF

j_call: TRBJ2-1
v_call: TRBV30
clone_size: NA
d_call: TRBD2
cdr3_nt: TGTGCCTGGAGCGGACTAGCGGGAGGCAATGAGCAGTTCTTC
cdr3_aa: CAWSGLAGGNEQFF

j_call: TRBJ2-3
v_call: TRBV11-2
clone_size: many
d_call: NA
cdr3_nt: TGTGCCAGCAGCTTCTGGGTCACAGATACGCAGTATTTT
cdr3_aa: CASSFWVTDTQYF